The entry below describes one T cell receptor beta chain. The CDR3 contains 12 residues. The germline V gene encodes CDR1 SGHTA and CDR2 FQGTGA. V shed 2 bases and J shed 5 bases, with 4 bases lying between them. Assay: immunoSEQ multiplex PCR; the TCRdb copy retains only in-frame clones and omits some. The data show 65,000 to 95,000 clones, 93% seen once. The data were obtained in a study of technical replicates of blood from several donors. Sample: T cells isolated from PBMCs. This sequence joins TRBV7-3 and TRBJ2-1; D unclear. This sequence was found in a human donor in good health. CDR3 protein: CASSLQNNEQFF. The CDR3 DNA sequence: TGTGCCAGCAGCTTACAAAACAATGAGCAGTTCTTC.